This T cell receptor beta chain originates from a study of CD8+CD57+ T cells in acquired aplastic anemia. Regarding the study as a whole: Between patients and controls, CD8+ Simpson's diversity did not vary significantly. About 29 shared CD8+ CDR3s appeared highly expressed within patients' immunodominant clones.

Trimming removed 5 bases from V and 3 bases from J, with 5 bases in between. Germline V lookup: CDR1 ENHRY, CDR2 SYGVKD. The CDR3 sequence is 12 residues long. As concerns this clonotype: Its antigen is not known.

Profiling of TCR beta VDJ combinations and CDR3 sequences used genomic DNA as template. TCRdb re-analysed the reads in MiXCR, keeping a single row per CDR3 protein. This table holds roughly 220,000 distinct CDR3 sequences, over 55% found once. Patients picked for sequencing had shown CD8+CD57+ cell expansion detected by flow cytometry. With no exception, the patients had severe acquired aplastic anemia. Blood came from patients not yet given any therapy. The V and J genes are TRBV10-3 and TRBJ1-5; unclear D gene. The clonotype originates from a human donor with aplastic anemia. Sequences were obtained from sorted CD4+, CD8+, or CD8+CD57+ T cells (not recorded which) from PBMCs. This CDR3 reads CAISRDNQPQHF. The CDR3 DNA reads TGTGCCATCAGTAGGGACAATCAGCCCCAGCATTTT.